The rows below give T cell receptor beta chains drawn from one sample of a study of T cells in Graves' hyperthyroidism and ophthalmopathy. TCRdb independently ran MiXCR on the multiplex PCR reads; one entry per CDR3 protein. The data hold about 590,000 distinct CDR3 sequences, with around a sixth observed a single time. The sample comprised blood. The source is a woman in her twenties or thirties with Graves' hyperthyroidism. Both conserved end residues are part of each CDR3. Each record gives: clone size, CDR3 length, J gene, D gene, V gene, CDR3 protein, CDR3 DNA. D genes are given only for firm matches. Only some rows state a clone size, as once, few, many or a class for expanded clones.

abundance: -
len: 16
j_gene: TRBJ2-4
d_gene: -
v_gene: TRBV19
CDR3aa: CASTQTGPGGLNIQYF
CDR3nt: TGTGCCAGTACCCAGACGGGCCCAGGTGGGCTAAACATTCAGTACTTC

abundance: few
len: 15
j_gene: TRBJ2-7
d_gene: TRBD2
v_gene: TRBV3-1
CDR3aa: CASSQGRTSRYEQYF
CDR3nt: TGTGCCAGCAGCCAAGGAAGGACTAGTAGGTACGAGCAGTACTTC

abundance: many
len: 15
j_gene: TRBJ2-1
d_gene: -
v_gene: TRBV20-1
CDR3aa: CSARGRGNSYNEQFF
CDR3nt: TGCAGTGCTAGAGGTCGCGGGAACTCCTACAATGAGCAGTTCTTC

abundance: many
len: 16
j_gene: TRBJ2-7
d_gene: TRBD1
v_gene: TRBV6-1
CDR3aa: CASKPTGGGAGYEQYF
CDR3nt: TGTGCCAGCAAACCAACAGGGGGTGGAGCGGGTTACGAGCAGTACTTC

abundance: -
len: 15
j_gene: TRBJ2-7
d_gene: -
v_gene: TRBV6-7
CDR3aa: CASRYGTLWEHEQYF
CDR3nt: TGTGCCAGCAGGTATGGGACTCTCTGGGAGCACGAGCAGTACTTC

abundance: -
len: 14
j_gene: TRBJ2-1
d_gene: -
v_gene: TRBV5-4
CDR3aa: CASSLGAGLNEQFF
CDR3nt: TGTGCCAGCAGCTTGGGAGCGGGTCTCAATGAGCAGTTCTTC

abundance: few
len: 14
j_gene: TRBJ1-3
d_gene: -
v_gene: TRBV3-1
CDR3aa: CASSQRTSGNTIYF
CDR3nt: TGTGCCAGCAGCCAGAGAACATCTGGAAACACCATATATTTT

abundance: -
len: 11
j_gene: TRBJ2-7
d_gene: -
v_gene: TRBV20-1
CDR3aa: CCARSGYEQYF
CDR3nt: TGCTGTGCTAGATCGGGATACGAGCAGTACTTC

abundance: many
len: 14
j_gene: TRBJ1-6
d_gene: -
v_gene: TRBV2
CDR3aa: CASLQTSYNSPLHF
CDR3nt: TGTGCCAGCCTACAGACAAGCTACAATTCACCCCTCCACTTT

abundance: few
len: 11
j_gene: TRBJ2-3
d_gene: -
v_gene: TRBV6-1
CDR3aa: CASRGGYTQYF
CDR3nt: TGTGCCAGCAGGGGTGGATATACGCAGTATTTT

abundance: many
len: 14
j_gene: TRBJ2-3
d_gene: -
v_gene: TRBV7-6
CDR3aa: CASSDLNRGDTQYF
CDR3nt: TGTGCCAGCAGCGACCTTAATCGGGGAGATACGCAGTATTTT

abundance: -
len: 14
j_gene: TRBJ2-2
d_gene: -
v_gene: TRBV20-1
CDR3aa: CSAKTGENTGELFF
CDR3nt: TGCAGTGCTAAGACAGGAGAGAACACCGGGGAGCTGTTTTTT

abundance: -
len: 14
j_gene: TRBJ2-1
d_gene: TRBD2
v_gene: TRBV30
CDR3aa: CAWDSGRVGNEQFF
CDR3nt: TGTGCCTGGGATAGCGGGAGGGTAGGCAATGAGCAGTTCTTC

abundance: many
len: 14
j_gene: TRBJ1-5
d_gene: -
v_gene: TRBV12-3/TRBV12-4
CDR3aa: CASSRGFGDQPQHF
CDR3nt: TGTGCCAGCAGCAGGGGATTCGGGGATCAGCCCCAGCATTTT

abundance: many
len: 18
j_gene: TRBJ2-7
d_gene: -
v_gene: TRBV24-1
CDR3aa: CATPPPNCREEGSYEQYF
CDR3nt: TGTGCCACCCCTCCCCCTAATTGTAGGGAGGAAGGCTCCTACGAGCAGTACTTC

abundance: few
len: 13
j_gene: TRBJ1-1
d_gene: -
v_gene: TRBV7-2
CDR3aa: CANSLGLRSEAFF
CDR3nt: TGTGCCAACAGCCTCGGACTACGAAGTGAAGCTTTCTTT

abundance: many
len: 12
j_gene: TRBJ2-3
d_gene: -
v_gene: TRBV12-5
CDR3aa: CASALRVDTQYF
CDR3nt: TGTGCTAGTGCTCTAAGGGTGGATACGCAGTATTTT

abundance: -
len: 16
j_gene: TRBJ1-3
d_gene: -
v_gene: TRBV6-6
CDR3aa: CASSYSGLSAGNTIYF
CDR3nt: TGTGCCAGCAGTTACTCGGGACTTTCGGCTGGAAACACCATATATTTT

abundance: many
len: 13
j_gene: TRBJ2-7
d_gene: -
v_gene: TRBV28
CDR3aa: CASRPGPDLSEYF
CDR3nt: TGTGCCAGCAGGCCGGGCCCAGATTTAAGCGAGTACTTC

abundance: many
len: 14
j_gene: TRBJ1-3
d_gene: -
v_gene: TRBV3-1
CDR3aa: CASSRGTTGNTIYF
CDR3nt: TGTGCCAGCAGCCGCGGGACAACTGGAAACACCATATATTTT

abundance: many
len: 14
j_gene: TRBJ2-7
d_gene: -
v_gene: TRBV20-1
CDR3aa: CSARTRQFSYEQYF
CDR3nt: TGCAGTGCTAGGACTAGACAATTCTCCTACGAGCAGTACTTC

abundance: many
len: 17
j_gene: TRBJ1-5
d_gene: -
v_gene: TRBV10-2
CDR3aa: CASSERRGGEGNQPQHF
CDR3nt: TGCGCCAGCAGTGAGAGGAGGGGAGGGGAGGGCAATCAGCCCCAGCATTTT

abundance: -
len: 14
j_gene: TRBJ1-5
d_gene: -
v_gene: TRBV20-1
CDR3aa: CSARDGDTGATQHF
CDR3nt: TGCAGTGCTAGAGATGGCGACACGGGTGCGACCCAGCATTTT

abundance: few
len: 13
j_gene: TRBJ2-1
d_gene: -
v_gene: TRBV20-1
CDR3aa: CSARDLLANEQFF
CDR3nt: TGCAGTGCTAGAGATCTCCTGGCGAATGAGCAGTTCTTC

abundance: many
len: 13
j_gene: TRBJ2-3
d_gene: -
v_gene: TRBV7-9
CDR3aa: CASSEKGTDTQYF
CDR3nt: TGTGCCAGCAGCGAAAAGGGAACAGATACGCAGTATTTT

abundance: many
len: 15
j_gene: TRBJ2-7
d_gene: TRBD1
v_gene: TRBV28
CDR3aa: CASSSGTAQSYEQYF
CDR3nt: TGTGCCAGCAGTTCAGGGACAGCTCAGTCCTACGAGCAGTACTTC

abundance: -
len: 14
j_gene: TRBJ2-1
d_gene: -
v_gene: TRBV7-9
CDR3aa: CASSLAGDTYEQFF
CDR3nt: TGTGCCAGCAGCTTAGCAGGGGACACCTACGAGCAGTTCTTC

abundance: many
len: 14
j_gene: TRBJ2-2
d_gene: TRBD1
v_gene: TRBV19
CDR3aa: CASQRGQDTGELFF
CDR3nt: TGTGCCAGTCAAAGGGGGCAGGACACCGGGGAGCTGTTTTTT

abundance: -
len: 17
j_gene: TRBJ2-2
d_gene: -
v_gene: TRBV12-3/TRBV12-4
CDR3aa: CASRPLRPVQGTGELFF
CDR3nt: TGTGCCAGCAGACCTCTTCGCCCCGTGCAGGGCACCGGGGAGCTGTTTTTT

abundance: many
len: 14
j_gene: TRBJ2-7
d_gene: -
v_gene: TRBV7-2
CDR3aa: CASSLYTGGYEQYF
CDR3nt: TGTGCCAGCAGCTTATATACCGGGGGCTACGAGCAGTACTTC

abundance: many
len: 13
j_gene: TRBJ2-7
d_gene: -
v_gene: TRBV12-3/TRBV12-4
CDR3aa: CASSLKTSYEQYF
CDR3nt: TGTGCCAGCAGTTTGAAGACCTCCTACGAGCAGTACTTC

abundance: -
len: 15
j_gene: TRBJ2-1
d_gene: -
v_gene: TRBV4-3
CDR3aa: CASSQEPGGNNEQFF
CDR3nt: TGCGCCAGCAGCCAAGAACCCGGGGGAAACAATGAGCAGTTCTTC

abundance: few
len: 17
j_gene: TRBJ1-6
d_gene: TRBD1
v_gene: TRBV7-9
CDR3aa: CASSSYPGQGVNSPLHF
CDR3nt: TGTGCCAGCAGCTCTTACCCGGGACAGGGGGTAAATTCACCCCTCCACTTT

abundance: few
len: 16
j_gene: TRBJ2-2
d_gene: TRBD1
v_gene: TRBV27
CDR3aa: CASSFQTGLFTGELFF
CDR3nt: TGTGCCAGCAGTTTCCAGACAGGGCTTTTTACCGGGGAGCTGTTTTTT

abundance: -
len: 17
j_gene: TRBJ1-2
d_gene: -
v_gene: TRBV27
CDR3aa: CASSLSIGAGINYGYTF
CDR3nt: TGTGCCAGCAGTTTATCGATCGGGGCAGGAATTAACTATGGCTACACCTTC

abundance: -
len: 11
j_gene: TRBJ2-7
d_gene: -
v_gene: TRBV29-1
CDR3aa: CSVAGQDEQYF
CDR3nt: TGCAGCGTTGCTGGGCAGGACGAGCAGTACTTC

abundance: many
len: 12
j_gene: TRBJ2-5
d_gene: -
v_gene: TRBV6-2/TRBV6-3
CDR3aa: CASSYSAETQYF
CDR3nt: TGTGCCAGCAGTTACTCGGCAGAGACCCAGTACTTC

abundance: many
len: 14
j_gene: TRBJ2-3
d_gene: -
v_gene: TRBV7-2
CDR3aa: CASSLKDSTDTQYF
CDR3nt: TGTGCCAGCAGCTTAAAAGACAGCACAGATACGCAGTATTTT

abundance: few
len: 13
j_gene: TRBJ1-5
d_gene: -
v_gene: TRBV4-3
CDR3aa: CASSQNRVGTQHF
CDR3nt: TGCGCCAGCAGCCAAAACAGGGTTGGGACCCAGCATTTT

abundance: many
len: 12
j_gene: TRBJ2-5
d_gene: -
v_gene: TRBV7-2
CDR3aa: CASSWTQETQYF
CDR3nt: TGTGCCAGCAGCTGGACTCAAGAGACCCAGTACTTC

abundance: many
len: 14
j_gene: TRBJ2-3
d_gene: -
v_gene: TRBV5-1
CDR3aa: CASRGTGNTDTQYF
CDR3nt: TGCGCCAGCAGGGGCACAGGGAACACAGATACGCAGTATTTT

abundance: many
len: 15
j_gene: TRBJ2-7
d_gene: -
v_gene: TRBV28
CDR3aa: CASSLDGSRLGGQYF
CDR3nt: TGTGCCAGCAGTTTGGATGGAAGCCGACTAGGGGGGCAGTACTTC

abundance: many
len: 16
j_gene: TRBJ2-7
d_gene: TRBD2
v_gene: TRBV7-9
CDR3aa: CASSLAGTSGSYEQYF
CDR3nt: TGTGCCAGCAGCTTGGCGGGGACTAGCGGGAGCTACGAGCAGTACTTC

abundance: many
len: 15
j_gene: TRBJ2-1
d_gene: TRBD1
v_gene: TRBV5-1
CDR3aa: CASSLTGTGDNEQFF
CDR3nt: TGCGCCAGCAGCTTAACCGGGACAGGGGACAATGAGCAGTTCTTC

abundance: few
len: 15
j_gene: TRBJ2-7
d_gene: TRBD2
v_gene: TRBV20-1
CDR3aa: CSARPLAGTPYEQYF
CDR3nt: TGCAGTGCTAGACCTCTAGCGGGAACCCCCTACGAGCAGTACTTC

abundance: few
len: 14
j_gene: TRBJ2-1
d_gene: -
v_gene: TRBV11-3
CDR3aa: CASSFSLRDNEQFF
CDR3nt: TGTGCCAGCAGCTTCTCTTTAAGGGACAATGAGCAGTTCTTC

abundance: -
len: 15
j_gene: TRBJ2-7
d_gene: -
v_gene: TRBV10-1
CDR3aa: CASSESDGTLYEQYF
CDR3nt: TGCGCCAGCAGTGAGTCGGACGGGACCTTATACGAGCAGTACTTC

abundance: many
len: 15
j_gene: TRBJ1-2
d_gene: -
v_gene: TRBV3-1
CDR3aa: CASSQDAQGGYGYTF
CDR3nt: TGTGCCAGCAGCCAAGACGCCCAGGGAGGCTATGGCTACACCTTC

abundance: few
len: 10
j_gene: TRBJ1-1
d_gene: -
v_gene: TRBV29-1
CDR3aa: CSDGLKGAFF
CDR3nt: TGCAGCGACGGGCTGAAGGGAGCTTTCTTT

abundance: many
len: 16
j_gene: TRBJ2-1
d_gene: TRBD2
v_gene: TRBV7-2
CDR3aa: CASSLAPGLGVYEQFF
CDR3nt: TGTGCCAGCAGCTTAGCACCGGGACTAGGAGTCTATGAGCAGTTCTTC

abundance: few
len: 17
j_gene: TRBJ2-1
d_gene: TRBD2
v_gene: TRBV9
CDR3aa: CASSVGGTSGSFGEQFF
CDR3nt: TGTGCCAGCAGCGTAGGGGGAACTAGCGGGAGTTTTGGGGAGCAGTTCTTC

abundance: -
len: 14
j_gene: TRBJ2-3
d_gene: -
v_gene: TRBV6-2/TRBV6-3
CDR3aa: CASRRDRVSDTQYF
CDR3nt: TGTGCCAGCAGACGGGACCGGGTTTCCGATACGCAGTATTTT

abundance: once
len: 17
j_gene: TRBJ2-1
d_gene: TRBD2
v_gene: TRBV9
CDR3aa: CAGSVGLAGDSYNEQFF
CDR3nt: TGTGCCGGCAGCGTAGGGCTAGCGGGAGACTCCTACAATGAGCAGTTCTTC

abundance: -
len: 14
j_gene: TRBJ1-4
d_gene: -
v_gene: TRBV10-3
CDR3aa: CAIRKTGGDEKLFF
CDR3nt: TGTGCCATCAGAAAGACAGGCGGGGATGAAAAACTGTTTTTT

abundance: few
len: 16
j_gene: TRBJ2-4
d_gene: -
v_gene: TRBV7-9
CDR3aa: CASSLAVGSGKNIQYF
CDR3nt: TGTGCCAGCAGCTTAGCGGTAGGATCTGGCAAAAACATTCAGTACTTC

abundance: -
len: 17
j_gene: TRBJ2-1
d_gene: TRBD2
v_gene: TRBV4-1
CDR3aa: CASSQDEAGGLNNEQFF
CDR3nt: TGCGCCAGCAGCCAAGATGAAGCGGGGGGCCTTAACAATGAGCAGTTCTTC

abundance: many
len: 14
j_gene: TRBJ1-5
d_gene: -
v_gene: TRBV6-5
CDR3aa: CASSYDYSNQPQHF
CDR3nt: TGTGCCAGCAGTTACGATTATAGCAATCAGCCCCAGCATTTT

abundance: few
len: 14
j_gene: TRBJ2-2
d_gene: -
v_gene: TRBV7-3
CDR3aa: CASSPHGGSGELFF
CDR3nt: TGTGCCAGCAGCCCCCATGGTGGGTCCGGGGAGCTGTTTTTT

abundance: -
len: 17
j_gene: TRBJ1-4
d_gene: -
v_gene: TRBV14
CDR3aa: CASSLLKSAVGYEKLFF
CDR3nt: TGTGCCAGCAGCCTCCTAAAGTCGGCCGTGGGGTATGAAAAACTGTTTTTT